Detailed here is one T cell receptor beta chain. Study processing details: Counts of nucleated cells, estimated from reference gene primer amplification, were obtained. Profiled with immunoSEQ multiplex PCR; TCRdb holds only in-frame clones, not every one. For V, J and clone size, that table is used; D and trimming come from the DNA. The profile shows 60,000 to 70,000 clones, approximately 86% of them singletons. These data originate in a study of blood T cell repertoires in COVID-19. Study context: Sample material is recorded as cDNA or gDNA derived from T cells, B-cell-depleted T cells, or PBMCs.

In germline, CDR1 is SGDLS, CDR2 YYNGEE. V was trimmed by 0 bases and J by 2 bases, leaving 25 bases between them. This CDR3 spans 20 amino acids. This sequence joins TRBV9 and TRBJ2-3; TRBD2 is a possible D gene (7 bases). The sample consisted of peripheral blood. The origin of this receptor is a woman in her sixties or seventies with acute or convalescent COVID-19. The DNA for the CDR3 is TGTGCCAGCAGCGTAGGGACGTTAAAGAGGGGGAGGGTCTACACAGATACGCAGTATTTT. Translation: CASSVGTLKRGRVYTDTQYF.